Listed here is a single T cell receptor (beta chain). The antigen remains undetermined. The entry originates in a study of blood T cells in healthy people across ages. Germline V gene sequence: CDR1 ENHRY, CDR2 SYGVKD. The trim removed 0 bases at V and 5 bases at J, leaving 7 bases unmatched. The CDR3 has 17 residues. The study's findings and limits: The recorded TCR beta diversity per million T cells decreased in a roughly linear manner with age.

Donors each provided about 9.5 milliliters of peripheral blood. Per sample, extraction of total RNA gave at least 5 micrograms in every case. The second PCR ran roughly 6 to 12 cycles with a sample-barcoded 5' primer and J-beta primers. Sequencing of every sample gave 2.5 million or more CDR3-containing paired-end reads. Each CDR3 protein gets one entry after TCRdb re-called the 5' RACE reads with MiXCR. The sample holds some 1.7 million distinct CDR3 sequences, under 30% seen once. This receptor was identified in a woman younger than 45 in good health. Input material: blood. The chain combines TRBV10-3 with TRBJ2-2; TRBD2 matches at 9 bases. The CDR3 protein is CAISESVAGAGTGELFF. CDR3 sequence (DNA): TGTGCCATCAGTGAGTCGGTAGCGGGGGCCGGTACCGGGGAGCTGTTTTTT.